What follows are 31 T cell receptor beta chains derived from one specimen sequenced in a study of blood T cell repertoires in COVID-19 (dated by TCRdb to the early 2020s). The library came from the immunoSEQ multiplex PCR assay. TCRdb obtained this table from immuneACCESS and retained in-frame rearrangements with V and J assigned. These tables miss some clones; where compared with another copy, unresolved V genes account for less than half of the shortfall, and the remainder is unexplained. The sample table records about 210,000 clones; 80% of these occur just once. Together, the top ten hold 6% to 8.5% of the sample. The sample taken for sequencing was peripheral blood. Every receptor here comes from a man in his sixties with acute or convalescent COVID-19.

CDR3 loop: CASSGRTGLGSGANVLTF. CDR3 bases: TGTGCCAGCAGTGGAAGGACAGGCCTGGGCTCTGGGGCCAACGTCCTGACTTTC. This chain connects TRBV2 to TRBJ2-6; the match to TRBD1 covers 7 bases. This CDR3 spans 18 amino acids. Per germline, CDR1 SNHLY and CDR2 FYNNEI. After removal of 4 bases from V and 0 bases from J, the junction contained 9 bases not matched to a gene.

The chain links TRBV7-2 to TRBJ2-1; D ambiguous. The ends were cut back, 4 bases at V and 0 bases at J, with 7 bases in the middle. The CDR3 loop spans 14 amino acids. Germline V gene lookup returns CDR1 SGHTA and CDR2 FQGNSA. CDR3 sequence reads: CASSSTSSYNEQFF. The CDR3 nucleotides are TGTGCCAGCAGCTCCACAAGCTCCTACAATGAGCAGTTCTTC. The variable domain in full, completed from reference TRBV7-2 and TRBJ2-1, reads GAGVSQSPSNKVTEKGKDVELRCDPISGHTALYWYRQSLGQGLEFLIYFQGNSAPDKSGLPSDRFSAERTGGSVSTLTIQRTQQEDSAVYLCASSSTSSYNEQFFGPGTRLTVL.

The V gene is TRBV4-1, the J gene TRBJ2-1; the match to TRBD2 covers 11 bases. The germline V gene encodes CDR1 MGHRA and CDR2 YSYEKL. This CDR3 has 19 residues. V was clipped by 2 bases and J by 1 base; unmatched bases: 10. This CDR3 reads CASSQPRSSGGRSYNEQFF. In DNA, the CDR3 is TGCGCCAGCAGCCAACCACGCTCTAGCGGGGGGCGATCCTACAATGAGCAGTTCTTC.

CDR3 DNA sequence: TGCGCCAGCAGTTGGGGGCAAACCGGGGAGCTGTTTTTT. It specifies CASSWGQTGELFF. The chain employs TRBV4-3 and TRBJ2-2; tentative D call: TRBD1 (6 bases). The CDR3 consists of 13 residues. CDR1 is LGHNA and CDR2 is YSLEER in the germline V gene. V lost 6 bases and J 5 bases, leaving 10 bases between the germline ends.

V usage is TRBV27 and J usage is TRBJ2-1; 11 nucleotides agree with TRBD2. CDR1 is MNHEY and CDR2 is SMNVEV in the germline V gene (reference sequence). Germline trimming cut 0 bases from V and 3 bases from J; bases unmatched to any gene: 1. The CDR3 length is 16 residues. CDR3 residues: CASSLSGTSGYNEQFF. CDR3 sequence (DNA): TGTGCCAGCAGTTTATCTGGGACTAGCGGCTACAATGAGCAGTTCTTC.

CDR3 sequence reads: CASSLGGTSADEQFF. The CDR3 coding sequence is TGTGCCAGCAGCTTAGGAGGGACTAGCGCCGATGAGCAGTTCTTC. The chain combines TRBV11-2 with TRBJ2-1; 10 bases fit TRBD2. Germline assignment: CDR1 SGHAT and CDR2 FQNNGV. The V segment lost 1 base and the J segment 8 bases; nucleotides outside the gene matches: 5. The CDR3 totals 15 residues.

The chain has TRBV4-3 and TRBJ2-1; D may be TRBD1 (6 bases). CDR3 length: 16 residues. Germline lookup yields CDR1 LGHNA and CDR2 YSLEER. The V and J ends lost 0 bases and 9 bases respectively, with 18 bases between them. CDR3 sequence reads: CASSQDALAPGVEQFF. The CDR3 DNA sequence: TGCGCCAGCAGCCAAGATGCGCTAGCCCCAGGGGTTGAGCAGTTCTTC.

The genes are TRBV10-3 and TRBJ1-5; 7 nucleotides line up with TRBD1. This CDR3 contains 17 residues. Germline V CDR1 and CDR2: ENHRY, SYGVKD. V was pared by 2 bases and J by 2 bases, with 9 bases of the junction left unmatched. In DNA, the CDR3 is TGTGCCATCAGTGAGCCAACAGGGGATATGCGCAATCAGCCCCAGCATTTT. Translation: CAISEPTGDMRNQPQHF.

This chain joins TRBV9 and TRBJ2-7, with TRBD1 as a possible D gene (5 bases). The CDR3 spans 14 residues. V lost 4 bases and J 6 bases, leaving 17 bases between the germline ends. Germline CDR1 is SGDLS and CDR2 is YYNGEE. The CDR3 DNA sequence: TGTGCCAGCAGCCTCACTTCGTGGGGCAGCGAGCAGTACTTC. It specifies CASSLTSWGSEQYF.

V and J are TRBV30 and TRBJ1-6; no definite D call. The CDR3 is 18 amino acids. V lost 4 bases and J lost 0, with 19 bases in between. Germline V gene data show CDR1 as GTSNPN and CDR2 as SVGIG (reference sequence). The CDR3 reads CAWMAGSRMSSYNSPLHF. CDR3 coding DNA: TGTGCCTGGATGGCGGGGTCGCGGATGAGCTCCTATAATTCACCCCTCCACTTT.

The chain employs TRBV9 and TRBJ1-4; 11 bases match TRBD1. CDR3 length: 15 amino acids. Trimming took 3 bases from V and 6 from J; bases not matched to a gene: 4. The germline CDR1 and CDR2 sequences are SGDLS and YYNGEE. The CDR3 DNA reads TGTGCCAGCAGCGGCGGGACAGGGGGGTATGAAAAACTGTTTTTT. Its translation: CASSGGTGGYEKLFF. The complete variable domain, with remaining parts taken from reference TRBV9 and TRBJ1-4, reads DSGVTQTPKHLITATGQRVTLRCSPRSGDLSVYWYQQSLDQGLQFLIQYYNGEERAKGNILERFSAQQFPDLHSELNLSSLELGDSALYFCASSGGTGGYEKLFFGSGTQLSVL.

This clone was recorded a few times. The chain is built from TRBV19 and TRBJ2-1; 8 bases agree with TRBD2. J lost 2 bases, V lost 3 bases, and 6 bases had no gene match. The CDR3 contains 16 residues. Germline V lookup: CDR1 LNHDA, CDR2 SQIVND (reference sequence). The CDR3 DNA follows: TGTGCCAGTAGTATCTCGGGGGGGCGCACCTACAATGAGCAGTTCTTC. It codes for CASSISGGRTYNEQFF.

V and J are TRBV6-5 and TRBJ1-3, with D unresolved. V lost 4 bases and J 0 bases, leaving 7 bases between the germline ends. The CDR3 loop spans 14 amino acids. The V gene's germline CDR1 is MNHEY and CDR2 SVGAGI. The CDR3 reads CASSSRVSGNTIYF. The DNA of the CDR3 is TGTGCCAGCAGTTCCCGAGTCTCTGGAAACACCATATATTTT.

For this clone: The junction differs from germline at one of its ends, possibly a read error. The rearrangement joins TRBV6-6 to TRBJ2-2; possible D gene TRBD1, 6 bases. Germline values: CDR1 MNHNY, CDR2 SVGAGI (reference sequence). The CDR3 has 15 amino acids. CDR3: CASSYRQGHTGKLFF. CDR3 sequence (DNA): TGTGCCAGCAGTTACCGGCAGGGGCACACCGGGAAGCTGTTTTTT.

This clone has only one observation. V usage is TRBV18 and J usage is TRBJ2-7; 10 bases line up with TRBD1. The CDR3 has 17 amino acids. The germline gives CDR1 KGHSH, CDR2 LQKENI. V shed 0 bases, J shed 4 bases, and the junction held 9 bases outside the gene matches. The CDR3 bases are TGTGCCAGCTCACCACCGTCGAGACAGGGGGCCAAGTACGAGCAGTACTTC. Translated: CASSPPSRQGAKYEQYF. Supplemented by reference TRBV18 and TRBJ2-7, the full variable domain reads NAGVMQNPRHLVRRRGQEARLRCSPMKGHSHVYWYRQLPEEGLKFMVYLQKENIIDESGMPKERFSAEFPKEGPSILRIQQVVRGDSAAYFCASSPPSRQGAKYEQYFGPGTRLTVT.

This chain connects TRBV11-2 to TRBJ2-3, with D possibly TRBD2 on 5 matching bases. V was cut by 3 bases and J by 3 bases, with 10 bases left in between. Germline V gene data show CDR1 as SGHAT and CDR2 as FQNNGV. The CDR3 sequence is 14 residues long. CDR3 DNA: TGTGCCAGCAGCTTTTTAGAGCGGACAGATACGCAGTATTTT. The encoded protein is CASSFLERTDTQYF.

This chain uses TRBV25-1 with TRBJ1-4, with TRBD1 matching 7 bases. Trimming took 7 bases from V and 8 from J; bases not matched to a gene: 16. CDR3 length equals 16 residues. The germline V gene encodes CDR1 MGHDK and CDR2 SYGVNS. DNA for the CDR3: TGTGCCAGCATGGGCCCCCCGGACAGGATAGGAGAAAAACTGTTTTTT. This encodes CASMGPPDRIGEKLFF.

This clone was detected a few times. The rearrangement uses TRBV11-3 and TRBJ2-1, with 8 bases aligning to TRBD2. With V trimmed by 1 base and J by 3 bases, 2 bases remained unmatched. Germline loops: CDR1 SGHNT, CDR2 YENEEA. This CDR3 is built from 15 residues. The CDR3: CASSLGTSGYNEQFF. The CDR3 DNA reads as TGTGCCAGCAGCTTAGGAACTAGCGGCTACAATGAGCAGTTCTTC.

The chain uses TRBV10-2 and TRBJ2-7; 7 nucleotides line up with TRBD1. V was pared by 7 bases and J by 2 bases, with 5 bases of the junction left unmatched. The CDR3 spans 13 residues. CDR1 is WSHSY, CDR2 SAAADI, per germline. The CDR3 DNA is TGCGCCAGCAACGAGGGGACAGCCTACGAGCAGTACTTC. It specifies CASNEGTAYEQYF.

This chain joins TRBV4-1 and TRBJ2-3; 11 nucleotides match TRBD2. Germline loops: CDR1 MGHRA, CDR2 YSYEKL. Trimming cost V 5 bases and J 2 bases; bases outside gene matches: 15. The CDR3 runs 19 residues. The CDR3 protein is CASSTPPGTSGVYTDTQYF. The CDR3 bases are TGCGCCAGCAGCACCCCACCCGGGACTAGCGGCGTCTACACAGATACGCAGTATTTT.

The V gene is TRBV5-1, the J gene TRBJ2-7; TRBD1 might be the D (6 bases). Germline assignment: CDR1 SGHRS and CDR2 YFSETQ. V was shortened by 0 bases and J by 4 bases, with 8 bases between the two germline ends. The CDR3 covers 13 residues. CDR3 nucleotides: TGCGCCAGCAGCTTGGCACAGGGATACGAGCAGTACTTC. It encodes CASSLAQGYEQYF.

This chain joins TRBV2 and TRBJ2-3; perhaps TRBD2 as D (5 bases). Trimming removed 4 bases at V and 4 bases at J, with 6 bases between. CDR3 length: 12 residues. Germline assignment: CDR1 SNHLY and CDR2 FYNNEI. CDR3 nucleotide sequence: TGTGCCAGCAGTGTCGGGGCAGATACGCAGTATTTT. Translated: CASSVGADTQYF.

This clone has just a few counts. The rearrangement links TRBV10-2 to TRBJ1-3; a weak D match, TRBD1 (5 bases). The CDR3 has 14 amino acids. Germline values: CDR1 WSHSY, CDR2 SAAADI. The ends were cut back, 6 bases at V and 1 base at J, with 10 bases in the middle. The chain's CDR3 is CASRTELSGNTIYF. CDR3 nucleotide sequence: TGCGCCAGCAGGACAGAACTTTCTGGAAACACCATATATTTT.

The chain recombines TRBV27 with TRBJ2-2; TRBD1 is a possible D gene (5 bases). CDR3 size: 15 residues. The germline V gene has CDR1 MNHEY and CDR2 SMNVEV (reference sequence). The V end lost 5 bases, the J end lost 1 base, and 11 bases lay between the germline ends. The CDR3 protein is CASSPHDRNTGELFF. The CDR3 region has the DNA TGTGCCAGCAGTCCTCACGACAGGAACACCGGGGAGCTGTTTTTT.

This chain connects TRBV4-1 to TRBJ1-2; D is unresolved. CDR1 is MGHRA and CDR2 is YSYEKL in the germline V gene. The CDR3 is made up of 12 amino acids. The V end lost 3 bases, the J end lost 1 base, and 3 bases lay between the germline ends. CDR3 amino acids: CASSQYNYGYTF. The CDR3, as DNA: TGCGCCAGCAGCCAGTATAACTATGGCTACACCTTC.

The V gene is TRBV12-5, the J gene TRBJ1-1, with a tentative D call TRBD1 (5 bases). V was shortened by 2 bases and J by 5 bases, with 12 bases between the two germline ends. The germline V gene encodes CDR1 LGHNT and CDR2 FRNRAP. The CDR3 covers 14 residues. The CDR3: CASGLQGGWTEAFF. DNA for the CDR3: TGTGCTAGTGGTTTGCAGGGAGGGTGGACTGAAGCTTTCTTT. Filled out from reference TRBV12-5 and TRBJ1-1, the complete variable domain reads DARVTQTPRHKVTEMGQEVTMRCQPILGHNTVFWYRQTMMQGLELLAYFRNRAPLDDSGMPKDRFSAEMPDATLATLKIQPSEPRDSAVYFCASGLQGGWTEAFFGQGTRLTVV.

The V and J genes are TRBV19 and TRBJ1-2; D is perhaps TRBD1 (6 bases). Germline lookup yields CDR1 LNHDA and CDR2 SQIVND (reference sequence). V was cut by 7 bases and J by 4 bases, with 13 bases left in between. The CDR3 spans 13 residues. The CDR3 spells CASNQGLSYGYTF. CDR3 bases: TGTGCCAGTAACCAGGGGCTCAGCTATGGCTACACCTTC.

This clone occurred a few times. The genes are TRBV2 and TRBJ2-1; 10 nucleotides line up with TRBD2. V was clipped by 8 bases and J by 1 base; unmatched bases: 5. From germline, CDR1 is SNHLY and CDR2 FYNNEI. CDR3 length equals 15 residues. The chain's CDR3 is CASLSGRLSYNEQFF. In DNA, the CDR3 is TGTGCCAGCCTTAGCGGGAGGTTATCCTACAATGAGCAGTTCTTC.

V usage is TRBV15 and J usage is TRBJ1-3; no clear D gene. Between the trimmed V and J ends, which lost 1 base and 6 bases, there was a span of 7 bases. CDR3 length: 13 residues. In germline, CDR1 is LNHNV, CDR2 YYDKDF (reference sequence). CDR3: CATSRARENTIYF. The CDR3 nucleotides read TGTGCCACCAGCAGAGCCCGAGAAAACACCATATATTTT.

The gene calls are TRBV7-2 and TRBJ1-6, with a tentative D call TRBD1 (5 bases). The germline V gene encodes CDR1 SGHTA and CDR2 FQGNSA. V lost 2 bases and J lost 6, with 14 bases in between. The CDR3 sequence is 16 residues long. CDR3 residues: CASSLRAQGTNSPLHF. CDR3 in DNA: TGTGCCAGCAGCTTACGGGCCCAGGGAACTAATTCACCCCTCCACTTT.

A single count supports this clone. CDR3 protein: CAWKTGGRAYNEQFF. The CDR3 DNA is TGTGCCTGGAAAACGGGAGGGCGCGCCTACAATGAGCAGTTCTTC. The V and J genes are TRBV30 and TRBJ2-1; 8 nucleotides align to TRBD2. Unmatched junction bases numbered 7, after V lost 4 bases and J lost 2 bases. Germline loops: CDR1 GTSNPN, CDR2 SVGIG (reference sequence). The CDR3 contains 15 residues.